The rows below give T cell receptor beta chains drawn from one sample of a study of T cell repertoires in cytomegalovirus infection. These receptors lack a known antigen. A single record per CDR3 protein comes from TCRdb applying MiXCR to the reads. The sample gives roughly 730,000 distinct CDR3 sequences, about 33% of which show up once; about 20% is in the top ten. The sequenced sample was cultured PBMCs, obtained from culture after CMV antigen stimulation. Receptors originate from a human donor in good health (CMV status not recorded). Some clones in this sample may be carry-over from other donors' samples. CDR3s include the opening cysteine and the closing phenylalanine or tryptophan. The D gene is left open where the match is weak. Size is stated for part of the rows, as once, few or many counts, or as a class when the clone is expanded.

clone size	D gene	V gene	J gene	CDR3 protein	CDR3 DNA
NA	NA	TRBV29-1	TRBJ2-1	CSVGSTNEQFF	TGCAGCGTTGGCTCGACCAATGAGCAGTTCTTC
few	NA	TRBV5-6	TRBJ1-1	CASSSGPESTEAFF	TGTGCCAGCAGCTCCGGCCCGGAGTCCACTGAAGCTTTCTTT
many	TRBD1	TRBV9	TRBJ1-4	CASSEGQGTTNEKLFF	TGTGCCAGCAGCGAGGGACAGGGCACAACTAATGAAAAACTGTTTTTT
few	NA	TRBV6-6	TRBJ2-1	CASSYQRSTYNEQFF	TGTGCCAGCAGTTACCAGCGGAGTACCTACAATGAGCAGTTCTTC
NA	TRBD1	TRBV19	TRBJ2-1	CASSADRGLSYNEQFF	TGTGCCAGTAGTGCTGACAGGGGGCTTTCCTACAATGAGCAGTTCTTC
few	NA	TRBV4-1	TRBJ1-3	CASSQGQGLSSGNTIYF	TGCGCCAGCAGCCAAGGGCAGGGATTGAGCTCTGGAAACACCATATATTTT
few	TRBD1	TRBV6-5	TRBJ2-3	CASSYSGTTGTVTDTQYF	TGTGCCAGCAGTTACTCGGGGACCACCGGGACAGTTACAGATACGCAGTATTTT
many	TRBD2	TRBV7-2	TRBJ2-1	CASSGVAGAYNEQFF	TGTGCCAGCAGCGGAGTAGCGGGGGCGTACAATGAGCAGTTCTTC
few	TRBD1	TRBV19	TRBJ2-1	CASSIAGGPPNEQFF	TGTGCCAGTAGTATAGCAGGGGGACCCCCTAATGAGCAGTTCTTC
NA	NA	TRBV11-2	TRBJ1-2	CASSLDLAKNYGYTF	TGTGCCAGCAGCTTAGATCTGGCGAAAAACTATGGCTACACCTTC
many	NA	TRBV7-2	TRBJ1-5	CASSSDSGNQPQHF	TGTGCCAGCAGCTCCGACAGCGGCAATCAGCCCCAGCATTTT
few	NA	TRBV6-2/TRBV6-3	TRBJ1-6	CASSQTPGGSPLHF	TGTGCCAGCAGTCAAACACCGGGCGGTTCACCCCTCCACTTT
NA	NA	TRBV7-8	TRBJ2-7	CASSLAIVKGEQYF	TGTGCCAGCAGCTTAGCGATTGTTAAGGGCGAGCAGTACTTC
NA	NA	TRBV7-2	TRBJ2-7	CASSGWGEQYF	TGTGCCAGCAGCGGGTGGGGCGAGCAGTACTTC
NA	NA	TRBV18	TRBJ2-7	CASSPPKICDSPLSYEQYF	TGTGCCAGCTCACCACCTAAGATATGCGACTCCCCTTTATCCTACGAGCAGTACTTC
NA	TRBD1	TRBV7-6	TRBJ2-7	CASSLEMVGQGAYEQYF	TGTGCCAGCAGCTTAGAAATGGTGGGACAGGGGGCCTACGAGCAGTACTTC
NA	NA	TRBV7-6	TRBJ2-3	CASSLVSAGTSTDTQYF	TGTGCCAGCAGCTTAGTTTCGGCGGGGACTAGCACAGATACGCAGTATTTT
NA	NA	TRBV11-2	TRBJ2-7	CASSQEWARNYEQYF	TGTGCCAGCAGCCAGGAGTGGGCGCGGAACTACGAGCAGTACTTC
many	TRBD1	TRBV6-2/TRBV6-3	TRBJ2-7	CATRTPGQGNYEQYF	TGTGCCACCCGAACTCCGGGACAGGGGAACTACGAGCAGTACTTC
few	TRBD2	TRBV6-1	TRBJ2-2	CASSYRGESGELFF	TGTGCCAGCAGTTATCGGGGGGAGTCCGGGGAGCTGTTTTTT
NA	NA	TRBV7-7	TRBJ2-1	CASSLGLGNDEQFF	TGTGCCAGCAGCTTAGGGCTAGGCAACGATGAGCAGTTCTTC
many	NA	TRBV7-2	TRBJ1-1	CASSSRTETEAFF	TGTGCCAGCAGCTCCCGGACGGAAACTGAAGCTTTCTTT
NA	NA	TRBV20-1	TRBJ2-3	CSARFDPTTDTQYF	TGCAGTGCTAGGTTTGACCCGACCACGGATACGCAGTATTTT
NA	NA	TRBV11-2	TRBJ2-7	CASTVGGARNEQYF	TGTGCCAGCACCGTTGGGGGGGCCCGCAACGAGCAGTACTTC
NA	NA	TRBV20-1	TRBJ1-5	CSAGGPDRPNQPQHF	TGCAGTGCTGGGGGACCGGACAGACCCAATCAGCCCCAGCATTTT
few	NA	TRBV7-8	TRBJ2-1	CASSLGRARGYNEQFF	TGTGCCAGCAGCTTAGGGAGAGCCCGAGGTTACAATGAGCAGTTCTTC
many	TRBD2	TRBV7-2	TRBJ2-3	CASSLIRRGGLYGTDTQYF	TGTGCCAGCAGCTTAATTCGTCGGGGGGGGTTGTATGGCACAGATACGCAGTATTTT
NA	TRBD1	TRBV20-1	TRBJ2-3	CSASANRGEGTDTQYF	TGCAGTGCTTCAGCTAACAGGGGCGAGGGCACAGATACGCAGTATTTT
NA	NA	TRBV20-1	TRBJ2-3	CSAPPRPSFADTQYF	TGCAGTGCCCCTCCTAGGCCTAGCTTCGCAGATACGCAGTATTTT
NA	TRBD2	TRBV11-2	TRBJ2-5	CASSPAGGSETQYF	TGTGCCAGCAGTCCAGCGGGGGGGTCAGAGACCCAGTACTTC
NA	NA	TRBV20-1	TRBJ1-4	CSARDPTEINEKLFF	TGCAGTGCTAGAGACCCGACAGAAATAAATGAAAAACTGTTTTTT